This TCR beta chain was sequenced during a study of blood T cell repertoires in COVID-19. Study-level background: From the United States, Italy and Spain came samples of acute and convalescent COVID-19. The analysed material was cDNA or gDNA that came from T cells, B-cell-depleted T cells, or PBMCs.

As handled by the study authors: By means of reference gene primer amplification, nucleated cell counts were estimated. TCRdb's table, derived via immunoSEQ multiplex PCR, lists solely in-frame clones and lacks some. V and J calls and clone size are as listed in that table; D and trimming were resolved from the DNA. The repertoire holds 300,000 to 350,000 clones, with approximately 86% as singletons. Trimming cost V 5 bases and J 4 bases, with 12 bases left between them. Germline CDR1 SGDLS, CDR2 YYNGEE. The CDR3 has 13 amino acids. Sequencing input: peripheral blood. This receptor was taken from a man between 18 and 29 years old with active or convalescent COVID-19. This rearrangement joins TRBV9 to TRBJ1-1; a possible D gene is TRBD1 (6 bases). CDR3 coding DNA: TGTGCCAGCAGGGGGCAGGGGTTCACTGAAGCTTTCTTT. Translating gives CASRGQGFTEAFF. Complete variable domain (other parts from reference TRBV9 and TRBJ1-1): DSGVTQTPKHLITATGQRVTLRCSPRSGDLSVYWYQQSLDQGLQFLIQYYNGEERAKGNILERFSAQQFPDLHSELNLSSLELGDSALYFCASRGQGFTEAFFGQGTRLTVV.